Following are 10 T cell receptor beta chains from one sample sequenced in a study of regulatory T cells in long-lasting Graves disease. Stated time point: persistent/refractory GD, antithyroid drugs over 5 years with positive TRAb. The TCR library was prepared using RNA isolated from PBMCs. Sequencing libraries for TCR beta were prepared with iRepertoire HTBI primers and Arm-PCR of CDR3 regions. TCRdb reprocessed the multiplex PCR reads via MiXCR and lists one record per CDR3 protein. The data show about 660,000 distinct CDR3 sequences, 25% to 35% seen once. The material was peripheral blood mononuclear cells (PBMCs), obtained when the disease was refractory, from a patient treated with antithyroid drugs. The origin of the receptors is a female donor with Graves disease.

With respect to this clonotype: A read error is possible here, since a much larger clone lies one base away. CDR3 loop: CASSLDRQGACEQYF. The CDR3, as DNA: TGTGCCAGCAGCTTAGACAGACAGGGGGCCTGCGAGCAGTACTTC. V gene TRBV11-2 combines with J gene TRBJ2-7, with 10 positions matching TRBD1. Germline V CDR1 and CDR2: SGHAT, FQNNGV. The CDR3 contains 15 residues. With V trimmed by 0 bases and J by 6 bases, 5 bases remained unmatched. Looking up the rest from reference TRBV11-2 and TRBJ2-7 gives the full variable domain: EAGVAQSPRYKIIEKRQSVAFWCNPISGHATLYWYQQILGQGPKLLIQFQNNGVVDDSQLPKDRFSAERLKGVDSTLKIQPAKLEDSAVYLCASSLDRQGACEQYFGPGTRLTVT.

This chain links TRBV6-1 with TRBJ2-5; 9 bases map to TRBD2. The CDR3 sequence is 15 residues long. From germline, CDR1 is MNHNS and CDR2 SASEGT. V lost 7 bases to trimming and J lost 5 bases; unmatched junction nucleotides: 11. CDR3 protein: CASTSLAGRSETQYF. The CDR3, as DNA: TGTGCCAGCACCAGCCTAGCGGGAAGGTCGGAGACCCAGTACTTC.

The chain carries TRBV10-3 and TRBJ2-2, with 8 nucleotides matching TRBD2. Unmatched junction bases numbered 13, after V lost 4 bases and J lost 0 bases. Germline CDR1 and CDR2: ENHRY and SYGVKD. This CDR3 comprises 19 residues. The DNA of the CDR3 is TGTGCCATCAGTGGTGGGGTGAAGAGCGGGAGAACGAACACCGGGGAGCTGTTTTTT. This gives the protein CAISGGVKSGRTNTGELFF.

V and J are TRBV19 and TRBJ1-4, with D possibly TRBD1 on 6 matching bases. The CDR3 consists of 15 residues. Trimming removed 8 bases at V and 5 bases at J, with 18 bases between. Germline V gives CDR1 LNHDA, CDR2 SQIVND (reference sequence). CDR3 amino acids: CASAIGGQLNEKLFF. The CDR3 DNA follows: TGTGCCAGTGCGATCGGGGGCCAACTCAATGAAAAACTGTTTTTT.

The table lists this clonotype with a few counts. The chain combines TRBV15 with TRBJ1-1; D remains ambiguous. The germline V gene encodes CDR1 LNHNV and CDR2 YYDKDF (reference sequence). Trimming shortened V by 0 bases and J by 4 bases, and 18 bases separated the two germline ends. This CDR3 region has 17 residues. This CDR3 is CATSRDLTLDGGTEAFF. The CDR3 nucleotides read TGTGCCACCAGCAGAGATTTAACACTTGATGGCGGCACTGAAGCTTTCTTT.

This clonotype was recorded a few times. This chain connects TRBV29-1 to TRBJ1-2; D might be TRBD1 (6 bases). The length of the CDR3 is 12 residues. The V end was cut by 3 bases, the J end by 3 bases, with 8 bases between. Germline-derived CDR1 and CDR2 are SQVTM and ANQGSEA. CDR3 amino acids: CSVEAGDYGYTF. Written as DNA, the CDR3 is TGCAGCGTTGAGGCAGGGGACTATGGCTACACCTTC.

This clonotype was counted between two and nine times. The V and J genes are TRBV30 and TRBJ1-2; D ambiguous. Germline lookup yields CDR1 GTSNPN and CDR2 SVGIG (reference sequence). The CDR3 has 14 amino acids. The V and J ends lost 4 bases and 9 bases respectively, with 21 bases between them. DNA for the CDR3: TGTGCCTGGACTTTATTTGGGAGGGCGAGGAGCTACACCTTC. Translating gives CAWTLFGRARSYTF. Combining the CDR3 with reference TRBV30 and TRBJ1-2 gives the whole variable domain SQTIHQWPATLVQPVGSPLSLECTVEGTSNPNLYWYRQAAGRGLQLLFYSVGIGQISSEVPQNLSASRPQDRQFILSSKKLLLSDSGFYLCAWTLFGRARSYTFGSGTRLTVV.

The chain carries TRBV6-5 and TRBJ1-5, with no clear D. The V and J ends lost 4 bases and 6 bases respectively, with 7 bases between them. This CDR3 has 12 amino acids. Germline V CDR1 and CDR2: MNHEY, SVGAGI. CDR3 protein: CASSSPAQPQHF. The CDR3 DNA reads TGTGCCAGCAGTTCCCCAGCTCAGCCCCAGCATTTT.

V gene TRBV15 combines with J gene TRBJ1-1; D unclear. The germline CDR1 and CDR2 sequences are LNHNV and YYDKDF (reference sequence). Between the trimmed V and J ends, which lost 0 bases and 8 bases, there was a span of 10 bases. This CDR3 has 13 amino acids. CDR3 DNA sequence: TGTGCCACCAGCAGAGATAGGGTCGCAGAAGCTTTCTTT. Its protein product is CATSRDRVAEAFF.

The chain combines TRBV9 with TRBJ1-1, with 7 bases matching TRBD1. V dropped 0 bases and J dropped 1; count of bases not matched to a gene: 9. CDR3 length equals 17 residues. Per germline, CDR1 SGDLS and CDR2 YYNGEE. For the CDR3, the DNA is TGTGCCAGCAGCGTAGCCCTAGGGGGCGGTCAGAACACTGAAGCTTTCTTT. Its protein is CASSVALGGGQNTEAFF. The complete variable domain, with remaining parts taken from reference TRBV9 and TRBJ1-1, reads DSGVTQTPKHLITATGQRVTLRCSPRSGDLSVYWYQQSLDQGLQFLIQYYNGEERAKGNILERFSAQQFPDLHSELNLSSLELGDSALYFCASSVALGGGQNTEAFFGQGTRLTVV.